This T cell receptor (beta chain) is drawn from a study of blood T cells in healthy people across ages. Study details: Template switching recovered approximately one barcoded beta molecule for every two T cells. Study observations and caveats: The study found TCR beta diversity correlated strongly with naive T cell percentage.

Through a sample-barcoded 5' primer and a J-beta primer mix, a second PCR was run for roughly 6 to 11 cycles. TCRdb ran MiXCR on the 5' RACE reads and lists one entry per CDR3 protein. The sample lists 1.5 million to 2 million distinct CDR3 sequences, 49% seen once, with 2.1% in the top ten. Germline CDR1 and CDR2: SNHLY and FYNNEI. Trimming left V 9 bases short and J 2 bases short, with 9 bases between. This CDR3 contains 12 residues. On this clonotype itself: Its antigen remains unidentified.

V usage is TRBV2 and J usage is TRBJ2-3; D is possibly TRBD2 (6 bases). The sequenced material came from blood. This TCR was recovered from a woman aged 40 to 50 in good health. Written as DNA, the CDR3 is TGTGCCAGGGGAGGCGACACAGATACGCAGTATTTT. Translated, it gives CARGGDTDTQYF.